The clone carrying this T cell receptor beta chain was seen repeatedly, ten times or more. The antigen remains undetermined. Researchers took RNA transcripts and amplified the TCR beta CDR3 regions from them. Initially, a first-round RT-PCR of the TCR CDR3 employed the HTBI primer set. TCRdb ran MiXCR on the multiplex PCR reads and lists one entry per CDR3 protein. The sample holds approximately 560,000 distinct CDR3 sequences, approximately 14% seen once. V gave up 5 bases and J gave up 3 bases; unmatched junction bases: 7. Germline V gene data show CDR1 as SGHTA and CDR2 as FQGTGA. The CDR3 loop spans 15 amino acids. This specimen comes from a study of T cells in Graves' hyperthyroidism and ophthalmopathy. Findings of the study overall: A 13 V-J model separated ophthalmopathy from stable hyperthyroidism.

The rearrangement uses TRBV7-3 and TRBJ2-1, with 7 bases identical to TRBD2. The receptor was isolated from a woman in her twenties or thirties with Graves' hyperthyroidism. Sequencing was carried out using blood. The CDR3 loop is CASSPPGRGYNEQFF. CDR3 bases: TGTGCCAGCAGCCCCCCAGGGAGGGGCTACAATGAGCAGTTCTTC.